This T cell receptor beta chain came from a study of shared clonotypes between healthy human individuals. Study-wide points: Shared clonotypes across all four donors exceeded non-shared ones in generation probability. Across subsets, estimated richness was generally greater for naive than for memory populations.

Turning to this clone: Its antigen remains unknown.

Division of CD4+ cells produced a CD45RA+ naive subset and a CD45RA-negative memory subset. V was cut by 0 bases and J by 3 bases, with 11 bases left in between. CDR1 LNHNV and CDR2 YYDKDF come from the germline V gene (reference sequence). The CDR3 spans 15 residues. Methods used by the authors: ImmunoSEQ supplied junction-only sequences lacking quality scores, so filtering was different. Assay: immunoSEQ multiplex PCR; the TCRdb copy retains only in-frame clones and omits some. That table supplies the V and J calls and clone size; D and trimming were determined from the DNA. Of millions of clones listed, 85% to 95% were seen once; the top ten hold 0.1% to 0.15%.

The TCR was taken from a young man in good health. The chain recombines TRBV15 with TRBJ2-5, with D possibly being TRBD1 or TRBD2 (6 bases each). The material sequenced was naive CD4+ T cells sorted from blood. Subset defined: CD45RA+ positively selected. The CDR3 DNA reads as TGTGCCACCAGCAGAGATATGGGGGGCGAAGAGACCCAGTACTTC. It specifies CATSRDMGGEETQYF. The full variable domain, in which reference TRBV15 and TRBJ2-5 provide the parts outside the CDR3, is DAMVIQNPRYQVTQFGKPVTLSCSQTLNHNVMYWYQQKSSQAPKLLFHYYDKDFNNEADTPDNFQSRRPNTSFCFLDIRSPGLGDTAMYLCATSRDMGGEETQYFGPGTRLLVL.